This is a list of T cell receptor beta chains from one sample in a study of blood T cell repertoires in COVID-19. TCRdb's table, derived via immunoSEQ multiplex PCR, lists solely in-frame clones and lacks some. The sample contains about 170,000 clones, about 88% of which appear only once. Source material: PBMCs or T cells enriched from blood (not recorded which). The receptors stem from a young woman who had recovered from COVID-19. Both conserved end residues are part of each CDR3. A D gene is named only where the DNA matches it firmly. Clone size is stated in some rows and not others, as once, few, many or a class when expanded.

v_call	d_call	clone_size	j_call	cdr3_nt	cdr3_aa
TRBV3-1/TRBV3-2	TRBD2	-	TRBJ2-3	TGTGCCAGCAAGCCTAGCGGGAGGGCCTGGGATACGCAGTATTTT	CASKPSGRAWDTQYF
TRBV2	TRBD1	-	TRBJ2-5	TGTGCCAGCAGCACCGGGACAGGGTTCGGGCAAGAGACCCAGTACTTC	CASSTGTGFGQETQYF
TRBV11-2	-	once	TRBJ1-6	TGTGCCAGCAGCTTAGGGAGAGGAGGGCGGTCACCCCTCCACTTT	CASSLGRGGRSPLHF
TRBV4-1	TRBD2	few	TRBJ2-7	TGCGCCAGCAGCCAAGTCCTGGGACTAGCGGGAGGGAATCCCTACGAGCAGTACTTC	CASSQVLGLAGGNPYEQYF
TRBV9	-	-	TRBJ2-3	TGTGCCAGCAGCGTAGTATCCGAACTCCACACAGATACGCAGTATTTT	CASSVVSELHTDTQYF
TRBV28	TRBD2	-	TRBJ2-1	TGTGCCGCCGCCGGGACTAGCGGGAGGAGGAATGAGCAGTTCTTC	CAAAGTSGRRNEQFF
TRBV9	-	-	TRBJ1-4	TGTGCCAGCAGCGTAGCCGTCGGACAGCCTAATGAAAAACTGTTTTTT	CASSVAVGQPNEKLFF
TRBV29-1	-	-	TRBJ2-2	TGCAGCGGCAGGGAACAGAACACCGGGGAGCTGTTTTTT	CSGREQNTGELFF
TRBV10-3	TRBD2	-	TRBJ2-2	TGTGCCATCAGTGTGACTAGCGGAACTGCGAACACCGGGGAGCTGTTTTTT	CAISVTSGTANTGELFF
TRBV20-1	-	-	TRBJ2-1	TGCAGTGCACCAACTAGTTATGAGCAGTTCTTC	CSAPTSYEQFF
TRBV2	-	-	TRBJ1-1	TGTGCCAGCACATTGTTAGAAAACACTGAAGCTTTCTTT	CASTLLENTEAFF
TRBV7-9	-	-	TRBJ2-7	TGTGCCAGCAAAGGACTAAGCGAGGAGCAGTACTTC	CASKGLSEEQYF
TRBV15	-	-	TRBJ2-7	TGTGCCACCAGCAGCGAACAGCATTACGAGCAGTACTTC	CATSSEQHYEQYF
TRBV5-6	-	-	TRBJ1-5	TGTGCCAGCAGCTTGTTCGACAGGTCGAATCAGCCCCAGCATTTT	CASSLFDRSNQPQHF
TRBV4-1	TRBD2	-	TRBJ2-1	TGCGCCAGCAGCCAAGATGAGAGGCGGGAGTTTGGCGAGCAGTTCTTC	CASSQDERREFGEQFF
TRBV12-3/TRBV12-4	-	-	TRBJ1-1	TGTGCCAGCAGCCTATTGAACACTGAAGCTTTCTTT	CASSLLNTEAFF
TRBV28	TRBD2	-	TRBJ2-7	TGTGCCAGCAGTTTAAACAGGCGGGAGTTCTCCTGCGAGCAGTACTTC	CASSLNRREFSCEQYF
TRBV5-1	-	-	TRBJ2-3	TGCGCCAGCAGCTTCAGGGGAACAGATACGCAGTATTTT	CASSFRGTDTQYF
TRBV28	-	-	TRBJ1-1	TGTGCCAGCAGTAAAGCGACGGATACTGAAGCTTTCTTT	CASSKATDTEAFF
TRBV7-2	TRBD2	-	TRBJ2-7	TGTGCCAGCAGCCCAGCGACTAGCGGGAGGGGAGAGCAGTACTTC	CASSPATSGRGEQYF
TRBV6-1	TRBD2	-	TRBJ2-7	TGTGCCAGCAGTGAGTCTCTAGCGGGCTCCTACGAGCAGTACTTC	CASSESLAGSYEQYF
TRBV9	TRBD2	-	TRBJ2-4	TGTGCCAGCAGCGGGGGACTAGCGGAAAACATTCAGTACTTC	CASSGGLAENIQYF
TRBV5-4	TRBD2	once	TRBJ2-2	TGTGCCAGCAGCTCCCTAGCGGGAGGAACCGGGGAGCTGTTTTTT	CASSSLAGGTGELFF
TRBV6-5	TRBD1	-	TRBJ2-7	TGTGCCAGCAGTTACGACAGGGGGCCCGAGCAGCAGTACTTC	CASSYDRGPEQQYF
TRBV5-1	-	-	TRBJ1-1	TGCGCCAGCAGCTTGTCTCTTAACACTGAAGCTTTCTTT	CASSLSLNTEAFF
TRBV11-2	TRBD2	-	TRBJ2-2	TGTGCCAGCAGCTTAGAGGGGACTAGCGGAGAAACGAACACCGGGGAGCTGTTTTTT	CASSLEGTSGETNTGELFF
TRBV27	-	-	TRBJ2-2	TGTGCCAGCAGTTTTTACACGGGGGAGCTGTTTTTT	CASSFYTGELFF
TRBV27	-	-	TRBJ1-5	TGTGCCAGCAGTTCATCAACAGTTCCTAATCAGCCCCAGCATTTT	CASSSSTVPNQPQHF
TRBV7-9	TRBD1	-	TRBJ1-6	TGTGCCAGCAGCCACCTTCCCGGACAGGGGACCTATAATTCACCCCTCCACTTT	CASSHLPGQGTYNSPLHF
TRBV18	-	-	TRBJ2-7	TGTGCCAGCTCACGGGCGGGAGAGCAGTACTTC	CASSRAGEQYF
TRBV6-4	TRBD2	-	TRBJ2-3	TGTGCCAGCAGTGACTCCGGGACTAGCGGCACAGATACGCAGTATTTT	CASSDSGTSGTDTQYF
TRBV7-3	TRBD2	-	TRBJ2-1	TGTGCCAGCAGCTTAAGTGGACTAGCGACCTACAATGAGCAGTTCTTC	CASSLSGLATYNEQFF
TRBV2	-	-	TRBJ1-3	TGTGCCAGCAGCCTTGAGGTTGGAAACACCATATATTTT	CASSLEVGNTIYF
TRBV28	TRBD1	-	TRBJ1-1	TGTGCCAGCAGTTTACCCCCCACAGGGGGCACTGAAGCTTTCTTT	CASSLPPTGGTEAFF
TRBV3-1/TRBV3-2	-	-	TRBJ2-3	TGTGCCAGCAGCTCCACCCCGGGGACGGGAGGCACAGATACGCAGTATTTT	CASSSTPGTGGTDTQYF
TRBV7-3	TRBD2	-	TRBJ2-7	TGTGCCAGCAGCTTAAGACTAGCGGGACACAACGAGCAGTACTTC	CASSLRLAGHNEQYF
TRBV5-4	-	-	TRBJ1-2	TGTGCCAGCAGCTTGGACAGCTCTAACTATGGCTACACCTTC	CASSLDSSNYGYTF
TRBV7-2	-	-	TRBJ2-7	TGTGCCAGCAGCTTAGCGACAGGCTACGAGCAGTACTTC	CASSLATGYEQYF
TRBV28	-	-	TRBJ2-1	TGTGCCAGCAGCTCTTTCACGTTCCCGGGAGCTGGGAATGAGCAGTTCTTC	CASSSFTFPGAGNEQFF
TRBV19	-	once	TRBJ2-7	TGTGCCAGTAGTTTTGCGCGTCCAGCTGGGGCCGCCGGGAGAAAGGACGAGCAGTACTTC	CASSFARPAGAAGRKDEQYF
TRBV11-1	TRBD1	-	TRBJ1-5	TGTGCCAGCAGCCGTGACAGGGACCAGCCCCAGCATTTT	CASSRDRDQPQHF
TRBV12-3/TRBV12-4	-	-	TRBJ2-5	TGTGCCAGCAGTTCGGGACAAGAAGGGACCCAGTACTTC	CASSSGQEGTQYF
TRBV18	-	-	TRBJ1-5	TGTGCCAGCTCACCCCCAGGGATGGTCAATCAGCCCCAGCATTTT	CASSPPGMVNQPQHF
TRBV5-5	-	-	TRBJ1-1	TGTGCCAGCAGCTTGTACACAAACACTGAAGCTTTCTTT	CASSLYTNTEAFF
TRBV6-5	-	-	TRBJ1-1	TGTGCCAGCAGCGCGGAAAGGGGCAACACTGAAGCTTTCTTT	CASSAERGNTEAFF
TRBV15	TRBD2	-	TRBJ2-7	TGTGCCACCAGCAGAGTAACACTAGCGGGAGGAGAGCAGTACTTC	CATSRVTLAGGEQYF
TRBV6-5	-	-	TRBJ2-7	TGTGCCAGTTCCCGAGGAGCGCAGTCAGACGAGCAGTACTTC	CASSRGAQSDEQYF
TRBV5-6	TRBD1	few	TRBJ2-2	TGTGCCAGCAGCTACACAGGGGGTGGGACCGGGGAGCTGTTTTTT	CASSYTGGGTGELFF